This T cell receptor beta chain was captured in a study of graft-versus-host responses after intestinal transplantation. Whole-study context: Induction using anti-thymocyte globulin, followed by tacrolimus and steroids for roughly 3 years, was given to all recipients.

The CDR3 is 13 residues long. The germline V and J ends were trimmed by 1 base and 8 bases, with 9 bases remaining between them. The germline gives CDR1 SGHTA, CDR2 FQGNSA. This table comes from immunoSEQ multiplex PCR, and its TCRdb copy is limited to in-frame clones, with some not included. Among 70,000 or so clones, 84% were seen once, and the ten largest hold 0.35% to 0.45%. As regards this clone: Its target is not known.

V and J are TRBV7-2 and TRBJ1-5; D uncertain. This receptor was identified in a human donor who was the organ donor for an intestinal transplant. This material consisted of unstimulated CD4+ T cells sorted from spleen or lymph node cells, taken before transplant. The CDR3 is CASSLGSFEPQHF. In DNA form, the CDR3 reads TGTGCCAGCAGCTTAGGCAGTTTCGAGCCCCAGCATTTT.